This T cell receptor (beta chain) was found in a study of technical replicates of blood from several donors. Data came from immunoSEQ multiplex PCR; TCRdb stores just in-frame clones and leaves some out. The sample lists more than 15,000 clones, 70% to 85% occurring once. CDR3 length equals 13 residues. CDR1 is KGHSH, CDR2 LQKENI, per germline. Trimming removed 1 base from V and 6 bases from J; junction bases left unmatched: 2. The source is a human donor in good health. Some clones in this sample may be carry-over from other donors' samples. V usage is TRBV18 and J usage is TRBJ1-2, with TRBD1 matching over 7 bases. Sequenced material: PBMCs. The CDR3 coding sequence is TGTGCCAGCTCACCACGACAGGGAGATGGCTACACCTTC. It is translated as CASSPRQGDGYTF.